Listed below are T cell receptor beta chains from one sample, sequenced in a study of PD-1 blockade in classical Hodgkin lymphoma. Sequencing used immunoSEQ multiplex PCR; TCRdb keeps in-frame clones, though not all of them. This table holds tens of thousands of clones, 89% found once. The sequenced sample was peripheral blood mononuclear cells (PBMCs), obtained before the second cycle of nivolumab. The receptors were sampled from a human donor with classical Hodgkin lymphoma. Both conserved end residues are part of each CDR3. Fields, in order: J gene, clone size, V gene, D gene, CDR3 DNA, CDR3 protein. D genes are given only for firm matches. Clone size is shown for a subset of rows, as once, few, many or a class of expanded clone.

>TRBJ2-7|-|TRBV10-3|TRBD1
TGTGCCATCAGTGAGTCGTCGGATAGGACAGGGTTATTCTACGAGCAGTACTTC
CAISESSDRTGLFYEQYF
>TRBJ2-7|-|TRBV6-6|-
TGTGCCACCACACACTCCTACGAGCAGTACTTC
CATTHSYEQYF
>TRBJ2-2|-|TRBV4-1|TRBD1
TGCGCCAGCAGCCAGCTACAGGGGGCTGACGGGGAGCTGTTTTTT
CASSQLQGADGELFF
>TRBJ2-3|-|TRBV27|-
TGTGCCAGCAGTTTATTCAGCACAGATACGCAGTATTTT
CASSLFSTDTQYF
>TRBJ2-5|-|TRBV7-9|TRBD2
TGTGCCAGCAGCGATGGACTAGCGGGCCAAGAGACCCAGTACTTC
CASSDGLAGQETQYF
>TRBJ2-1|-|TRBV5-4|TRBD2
TGTGCCAGCAGCAAAGGGGGACAGAGAGCTAGCGGGAGCAATGAGCAGTTCTTC
CASSKGGQRASGSNEQFF
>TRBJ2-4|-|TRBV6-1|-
TGTGCCAGCAGTAAAGGGAATGAAAACATTCAGTACTTC
CASSKGNENIQYF
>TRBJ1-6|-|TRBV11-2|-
TGTGCCAGCAGCTTAGCTGGGGGGATTTCACCCCTCCACTTT
CASSLAGGISPLHF
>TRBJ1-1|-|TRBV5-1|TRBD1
TGCGCCAGCAGCAACGACAGGGCGGCTGAAGCTTTCTTT
CASSNDRAAEAFF
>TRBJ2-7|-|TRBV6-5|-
TGTGCCAGCAGTTACGCCCCGTGGACACCCTCCTACGAGCAGTACTTC
CASSYAPWTPSYEQYF
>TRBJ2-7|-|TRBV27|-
TGTGCCAGCAGTCCCGCACCCTACGAGCAGTACTTC
CASSPAPYEQYF
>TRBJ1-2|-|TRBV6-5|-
TGTGCCAGCAGTTACTCTGATATCTATGGCTACACCTTC
CASSYSDIYGYTF
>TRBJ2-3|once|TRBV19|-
TGTGCCAGTAGTATCTCGGGGTCAGATACGCAGTATTTT
CASSISGSDTQYF
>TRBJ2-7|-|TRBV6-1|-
TGTGCCAGCAGTCTTCAGGGTGACTACGAGCAGTACTTC
CASSLQGDYEQYF
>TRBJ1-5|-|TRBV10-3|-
TGTGCCATCAGTGAGGGATATAGCAATCAGCCCCAGCATTTT
CAISEGYSNQPQHF
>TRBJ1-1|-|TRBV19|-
TGTGCCAGTAGTATAGCCAGGGGTAACGAAGCTTTCTTT
CASSIARGNEAFF
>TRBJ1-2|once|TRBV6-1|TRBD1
TGTGCCAGCAACCCCCACAGGGGCAGCGACTATGGCTACACCTTC
CASNPHRGSDYGYTF
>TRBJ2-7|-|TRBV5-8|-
TGTGCCAGCAGCTCCTTACCAGTCTCCTACGAGCAGTACTTC
CASSSLPVSYEQYF
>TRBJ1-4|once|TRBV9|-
TGTGCCAGCAGCGCCTCAGGCAATAGTGCTAATGAAAAACTGTTTTTT
CASSASGNSANEKLFF
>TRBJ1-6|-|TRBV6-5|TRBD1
TGTGCCAGCAGTTTCTCGAGGGGACAGGGGAATTCACCCCTCCACTTT
CASSFSRGQGNSPLHF
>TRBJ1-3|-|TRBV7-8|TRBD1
TGTGCCAGCAGCTCCGGACAGGGCCTCTCTGGAAACACCATATATTTT
CASSSGQGLSGNTIYF
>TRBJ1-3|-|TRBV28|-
TGTGCCAGCAGTTTATTCCGGACTCTTGGAAACACCATATATTTT
CASSLFRTLGNTIYF
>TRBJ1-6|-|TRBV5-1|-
TGCGCCAGCAGCTTGGAGGGTGTTGGACTGAGGGATGGTTCACCCCTCCACTTT
CASSLEGVGLRDGSPLHF
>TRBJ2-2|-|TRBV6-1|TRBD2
TGTGCCAGCAGGCGGCTAGCGGGAGGTGCCGGGGAGCTGTTTTTT
CASRRLAGGAGELFF
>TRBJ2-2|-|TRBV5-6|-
TGTGCCAGCAGCTTTATGGTCACCGGGGAGCTGTTTTTT
CASSFMVTGELFF
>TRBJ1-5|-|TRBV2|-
TGTGCCAGCTCAGCGGGTCAGCCCCAGCATTTT
CASSAGQPQHF
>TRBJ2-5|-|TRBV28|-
TGTGCCAGCATCGAACGGGAGACCCAGTACTTC
CASIERETQYF
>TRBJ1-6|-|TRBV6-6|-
TGTGCCAGCAGCCGAACGAACTATAATTCACCCCTCCACTTT
CASSRTNYNSPLHF
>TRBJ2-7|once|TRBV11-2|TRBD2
TGTGCCAGCAGCTTAAAGCGGGGCCCCTACGAGCAGTACTTC
CASSLKRGPYEQYF
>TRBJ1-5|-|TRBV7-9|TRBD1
TGTGCCAGCAGCTTCGGGACAGGAATACAGCCCCAGCATTTT
CASSFGTGIQPQHF
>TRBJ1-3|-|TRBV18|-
TGTGCCAGCTCACAATCAATAGGGTTCTCTGGAAACACCATATATTTT
CASSQSIGFSGNTIYF
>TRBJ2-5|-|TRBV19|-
TGTGCCACTTGGGACTCCCAAGAGACCCAGTACTTC
CATWDSQETQYF
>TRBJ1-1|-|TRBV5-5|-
TGTGCCAGCAGCTCTCAGCTGAACACTGAAGCTTTCTTT
CASSSQLNTEAFF
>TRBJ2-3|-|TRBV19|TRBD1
TGTGCCAGTAGTATGCCCCGGGACAGGGGTCGGCGTGGATATACGCAGTATTTT
CASSMPRDRGRRGYTQYF
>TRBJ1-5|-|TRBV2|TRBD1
TGTGCCAGCAAAGGACAGGCCGTCAATCAGCCCCAGCATTTT
CASKGQAVNQPQHF
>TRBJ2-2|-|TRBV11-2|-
TGTGCCAGCAGCTTAGCCGGGCGGACCCCCGGGGGGGAGCTGTTTTTT
CASSLAGRTPGGELFF
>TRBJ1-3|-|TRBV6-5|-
TGTGCCAGCAGAAACGAGTGGAACACCATATATTTT
CASRNEWNTIYF
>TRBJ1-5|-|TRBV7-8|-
TGTGCCAGCAGCTTATTTCCTTTCCCTACAGGGATACAAAATCAGGATCAGCCCCAGCATTTT
CASSLFPFPTGIQNQDQPQHF
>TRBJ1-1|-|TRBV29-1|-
TGCAGCGTTGTATCGGCTGAAGCTTTCTTT
CSVVSAEAFF
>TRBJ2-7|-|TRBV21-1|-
TGTGCCAGCAGCATTTTGAACGGGTACACCTACTCCTACGAGCAGTACTTC
CASSILNGYTYSYEQYF
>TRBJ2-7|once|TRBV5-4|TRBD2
TGTGCCAGCAGCTTGGACGCACTAAGCGGGGGAGCAATCTCCTACGAGCAGTACTTC
CASSLDALSGGAISYEQYF
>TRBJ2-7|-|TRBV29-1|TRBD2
TGCAGCGTTGTGAATGGCGGGAGGGCCACCGAGCAGTACTTC
CSVVNGGRATEQYF
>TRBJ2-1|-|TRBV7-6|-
TGTGCCAGCAGCCCTGGGGGTAGCTCCTACAATGAGCAGTTCTTC
CASSPGGSSYNEQFF
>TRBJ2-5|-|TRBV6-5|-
TGTGCCAGCAGTTACTCGCCCTCAATGGCCCAGTACTTC
CASSYSPSMAQYF
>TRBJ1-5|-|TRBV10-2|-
TGCGCCAGCAGTGCGGGGGATCAGCCCCAGCATTTT
CASSAGDQPQHF